This T cell receptor beta chain was observed in a study of T cell responses to AZD1222 COVID-19 vaccine. TCRdb's copy holds only in-frame clones and misses some; the assay was immunoSEQ multiplex PCR. The sample has roughly 120,000 clones, approximately 90% seen once. The germline gives CDR1 MNHEY, CDR2 SVGAGI. Trimming shortened V by 2 bases and J by 1 base, and 14 bases separated the two germline ends. The CDR3 spans 16 residues. The sample in question was peripheral blood, obtained 28 days after the second AZD1222 dose. The source is an adult who received the AZD1222 COVID-19 vaccine. The V and J genes are TRBV6-5 and TRBJ1-2; D possibly corresponds to TRBD1 (5 bases). The CDR3 region is CASSYTGGAYNYGYTF. The CDR3 DNA reads as TGTGCCAGCAGTTACACAGGAGGGGCCTATAACTATGGCTACACCTTC.